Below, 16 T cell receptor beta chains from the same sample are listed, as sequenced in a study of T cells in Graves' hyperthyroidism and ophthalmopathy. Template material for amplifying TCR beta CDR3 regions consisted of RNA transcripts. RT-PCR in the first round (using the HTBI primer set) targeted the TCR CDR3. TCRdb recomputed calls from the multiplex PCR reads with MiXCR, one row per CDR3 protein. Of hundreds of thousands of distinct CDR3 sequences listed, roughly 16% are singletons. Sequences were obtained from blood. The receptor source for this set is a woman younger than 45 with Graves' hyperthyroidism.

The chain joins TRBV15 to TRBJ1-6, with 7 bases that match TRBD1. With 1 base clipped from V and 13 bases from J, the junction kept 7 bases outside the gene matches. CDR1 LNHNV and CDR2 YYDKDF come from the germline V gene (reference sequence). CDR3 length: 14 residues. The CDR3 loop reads CATSRGGGAVPLHF. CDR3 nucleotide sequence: TGTGCCACCAGCAGAGGAGGGGGCGCAGTGCCCCTCCACTTT. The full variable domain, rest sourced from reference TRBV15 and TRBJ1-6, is DAMVIQNPRYQVTQFGKPVTLSCSQTLNHNVMYWYQQKSSQAPKLLFHYYDKDFNNEADTPDNFQSRRPNTSFCFLDIRSPGLGDTAMYLCATSRGGGAVPLHFGNGTRLTVT.

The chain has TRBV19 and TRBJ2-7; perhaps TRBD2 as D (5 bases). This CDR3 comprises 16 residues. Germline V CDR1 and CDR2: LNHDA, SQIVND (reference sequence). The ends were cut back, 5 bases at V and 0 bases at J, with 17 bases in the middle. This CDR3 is CASSPRTVASSYEQYF. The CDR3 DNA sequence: TGTGCCAGTAGTCCTCGGACTGTAGCGAGCTCCTACGAGCAGTACTTC.

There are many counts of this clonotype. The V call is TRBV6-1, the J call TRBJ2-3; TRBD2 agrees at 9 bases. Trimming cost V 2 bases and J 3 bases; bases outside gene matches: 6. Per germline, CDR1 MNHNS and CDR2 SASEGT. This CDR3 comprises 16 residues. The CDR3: CASSEIAGDSTDTQYF. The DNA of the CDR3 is TGTGCCAGCAGTGAAATAGCGGGAGATAGTACAGATACGCAGTATTTT.

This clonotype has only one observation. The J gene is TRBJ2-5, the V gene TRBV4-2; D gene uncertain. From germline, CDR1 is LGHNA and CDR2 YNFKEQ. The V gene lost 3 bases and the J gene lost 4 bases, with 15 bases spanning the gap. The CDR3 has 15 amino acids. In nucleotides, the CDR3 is TGTGCCAGCAGCCAGCTTTGGGGTGGCAGAGAGACCCAGTACTTC. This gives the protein CASSQLWGGRETQYF.

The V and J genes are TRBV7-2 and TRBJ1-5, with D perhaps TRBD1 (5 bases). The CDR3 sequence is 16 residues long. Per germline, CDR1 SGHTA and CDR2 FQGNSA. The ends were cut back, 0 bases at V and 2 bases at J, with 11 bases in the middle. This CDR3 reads CASSLAGGGGNQPQHF. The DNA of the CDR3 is TGTGCCAGCAGCTTAGCCGGGGGGGGAGGCAATCAGCCCCAGCATTTT.

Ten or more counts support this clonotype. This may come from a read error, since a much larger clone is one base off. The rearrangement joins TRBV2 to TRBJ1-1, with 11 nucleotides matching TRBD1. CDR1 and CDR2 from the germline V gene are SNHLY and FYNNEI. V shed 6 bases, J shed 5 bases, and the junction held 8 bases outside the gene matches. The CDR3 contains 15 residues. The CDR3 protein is CASSGGQGAKTEAFF. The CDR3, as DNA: TGTGCCAGCAGCGGAGGACAGGGGGCGAAAACTGAAGCTTTCTTT.

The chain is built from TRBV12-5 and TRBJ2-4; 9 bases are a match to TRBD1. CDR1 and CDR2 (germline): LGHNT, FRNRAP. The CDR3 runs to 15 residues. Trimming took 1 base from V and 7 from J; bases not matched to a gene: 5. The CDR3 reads CASGLGTGVDNIQYF. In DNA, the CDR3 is TGTGCTAGTGGTTTGGGGACAGGGGTGGACAACATTCAGTACTTC.

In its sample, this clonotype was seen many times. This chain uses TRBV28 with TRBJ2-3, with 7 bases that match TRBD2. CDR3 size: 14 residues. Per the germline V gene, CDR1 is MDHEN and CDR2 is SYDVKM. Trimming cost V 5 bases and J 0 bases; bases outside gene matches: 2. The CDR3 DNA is TGTGCCAGCAGTAGAGCGGGAAGCACAGATACGCAGTATTTT. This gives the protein CASSRAGSTDTQYF.

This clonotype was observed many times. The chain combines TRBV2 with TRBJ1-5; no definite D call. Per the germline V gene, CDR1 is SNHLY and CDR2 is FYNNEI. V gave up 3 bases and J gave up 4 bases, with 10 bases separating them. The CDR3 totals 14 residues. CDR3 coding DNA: TGTGCCAGCAGTGATCGACCGGGAAATCAGCCCCAGCATTTT. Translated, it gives CASSDRPGNQPQHF.

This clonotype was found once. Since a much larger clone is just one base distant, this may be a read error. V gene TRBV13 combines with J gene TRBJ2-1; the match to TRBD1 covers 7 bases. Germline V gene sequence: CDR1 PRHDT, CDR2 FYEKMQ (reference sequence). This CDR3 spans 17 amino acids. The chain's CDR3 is CASSLFTISQGSNEQSF. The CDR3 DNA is TGTGCCAGCAGCTTATTTACGATATCACAGGGGAGCAATGAGCAGTCCTTC.

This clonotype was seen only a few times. CDR3 DNA: TGCAGTGCTAGAGATAACGGAGGCGGGCTAGCGGGGATCCTGGTCTCCTACAATGAGCAGTTCTTC. Its translation is CSARDNGGGLAGILVSYNEQFF. The chain has TRBV20-1 and TRBJ2-1; 9 bases line up with TRBD2. Trimming took 0 bases from V and 0 from J; bases not matched to a gene: 21. Germline V gene sequence: CDR1 DFQATT, CDR2 SNEGSKA (reference sequence). This CDR3 contains 22 residues.

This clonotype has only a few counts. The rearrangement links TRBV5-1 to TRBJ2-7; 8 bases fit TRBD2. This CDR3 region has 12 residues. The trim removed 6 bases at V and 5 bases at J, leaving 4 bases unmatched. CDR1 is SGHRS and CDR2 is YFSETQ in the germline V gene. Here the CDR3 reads CASKGLVNEQYF. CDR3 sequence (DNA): TGCGCCAGCAAGGGACTAGTAAACGAGCAGTACTTC.

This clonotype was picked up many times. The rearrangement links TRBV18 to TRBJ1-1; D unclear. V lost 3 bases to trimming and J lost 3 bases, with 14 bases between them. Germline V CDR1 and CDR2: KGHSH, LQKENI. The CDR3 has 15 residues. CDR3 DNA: TGTGCCAGCTCACCCCTCGTGGGGTCGGACACTGAAGCTTTCTTT. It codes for CASSPLVGSDTEAFF.

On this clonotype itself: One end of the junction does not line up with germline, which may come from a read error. CDR3 DNA sequence: TGTGCCAGCAGTCCCTACAGCGGAGCTAATGGAAAACTGTTTTTT. Amino acids: CASSPYSGANGKLFF. The rearrangement links TRBV27 to TRBJ1-4; D unresolved. Germline V lookup: CDR1 MNHEY, CDR2 SMNVEV (reference sequence). This CDR3 comprises 15 residues.

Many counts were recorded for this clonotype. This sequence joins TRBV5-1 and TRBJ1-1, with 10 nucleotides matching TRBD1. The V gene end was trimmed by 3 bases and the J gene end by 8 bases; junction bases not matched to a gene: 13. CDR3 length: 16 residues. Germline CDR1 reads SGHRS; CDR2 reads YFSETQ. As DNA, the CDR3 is TGCGCCAGCAGCTCGTCCGGGACAGGGGATGAGAAAGAAGCTTTCTTT. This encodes CASSSSGTGDEKEAFF.

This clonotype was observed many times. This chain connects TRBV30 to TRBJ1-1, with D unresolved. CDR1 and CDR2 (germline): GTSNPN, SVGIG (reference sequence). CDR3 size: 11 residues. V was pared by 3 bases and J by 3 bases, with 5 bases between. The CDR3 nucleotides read TGTGCCTGGAGCTTGGACACTGAAGCTTTCTTT. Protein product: CAWSLDTEAFF.